This TCR beta chain was retrieved from a study of shared clonotypes between healthy human individuals. This CDR3 contains 17 residues. CDR1 is LNHDA and CDR2 is SQIVND in the germline V gene (reference sequence). The germline V and J ends were trimmed by 0 bases and 1 base, with 13 bases remaining between them. Sequenced by immunoSEQ multiplex PCR; TCRdb stores in-frame clones only, minus some. Counted here are roughly 2.2 million clones, approximately 95% occurring once; the ten biggest clones make up 0.39%. The clonotype comes from a man in his late teens or twenties in good health. Some clones in this sample may be carry-over from other donors' samples. Sequencing input: naive CD4+ T cells from PBMCs. Subset noted: CD45RA+ positively selected. The chain carries TRBV19 and TRBJ2-1, with TRBD2 as a possible D gene (6 bases). Written as DNA, the CDR3 is TGTGCCAGTAGTATAGACCTAGGCGGGACGTCCTACAATGAGCAGTTCTTC. Translating it yields CASSIDLGGTSYNEQFF.